The rows below give T cell receptor beta chains drawn from one sample of a study of blood T cell repertoires in COVID-19. TCRdb keeps only in-frame clones here, not all; method: immunoSEQ multiplex PCR. This sample has 50,000 to 65,000 clones; around 77% occur once, and the top ten carry around 4.9%. Sequenced: peripheral blood. These receptors were obtained from an older woman with COVID-19, enrolled during active disease. Each CDR3 is given with its conserved first and last residue. The order of the fields is D gene, V gene, J gene, clone size, CDR3 DNA, CDR3 protein. D genes are given only for firm matches. Size values are once, few and many counts, or a class for expanded clones, and some rows have none.

d_gene: TRBD2
v_gene: TRBV27
j_gene: TRBJ2-1
abundance: .
CDR3nt: TGTGCCAGCAGTTTATTGGTAGCGGGAGGGTTCAGCTCCTACAATGAGCAGTTCTTC
CDR3aa: CASSLLVAGGFSSYNEQFF

d_gene: TRBD2
v_gene: TRBV7-9
j_gene: TRBJ2-7
abundance: many
CDR3nt: TGTGCCAGCAGCGGGCGGACTAGCGGGGGGGCCTGGGAGCAGTACTTC
CDR3aa: CASSGRTSGGAWEQYF

d_gene: .
v_gene: TRBV28
j_gene: TRBJ1-3
abundance: .
CDR3nt: TGTGCCAGCAGACCCGGTTCTCCCGGAAACACCATATATTTT
CDR3aa: CASRPGSPGNTIYF

d_gene: TRBD1
v_gene: TRBV27
j_gene: TRBJ1-2
abundance: once
CDR3nt: TGTGCCAGCAGTTTATTGGGACAGGGGGCCTGGGGCTACACCTTC
CDR3aa: CASSLLGQGAWGYTF

d_gene: .
v_gene: TRBV4-1
j_gene: TRBJ1-1
abundance: .
CDR3nt: TGCGCCAGCAGCCGGTCCGGCTCGGGGAACACTGAAGCTTTCTTT
CDR3aa: CASSRSGSGNTEAFF

d_gene: TRBD1
v_gene: TRBV10-3
j_gene: TRBJ2-1
abundance: .
CDR3nt: TGTGCCATCAGTGAGTACCGGGACAGAGCTTCCAACAATGAGCAGTTCTTC
CDR3aa: CAISEYRDRASNNEQFF

d_gene: .
v_gene: TRBV6-5
j_gene: TRBJ2-7
abundance: .
CDR3nt: TGTGCCAGCAGGGCGGGACGGACCTACGAGCAGTACTTC
CDR3aa: CASRAGRTYEQYF

d_gene: TRBD2
v_gene: TRBV5-1
j_gene: TRBJ2-1
abundance: once
CDR3nt: TGCGCCAGCAGCTTGGGCCCGTTAGCGGGAGTGGGGGGAAATGAGCAGTTCTTC
CDR3aa: CASSLGPLAGVGGNEQFF

d_gene: .
v_gene: TRBV6-2/TRBV6-3
j_gene: TRBJ1-1
abundance: few
CDR3nt: TGTGCCAGCAGTTACGCGGGGTCTGCTTTCTTT
CDR3aa: CASSYAGSAFF

d_gene: .
v_gene: TRBV6-5
j_gene: TRBJ1-1
abundance: .
CDR3nt: TGTGCCAGCAGTCTGAACCGAGACACTGAAGCTTTCTTT
CDR3aa: CASSLNRDTEAFF

d_gene: .
v_gene: TRBV14
j_gene: TRBJ1-2
abundance: few
CDR3nt: TGTGCCAGCAGCCAACCCAGGGGCTGGGGCTACACCTTC
CDR3aa: CASSQPRGWGYTF

d_gene: .
v_gene: TRBV5-1
j_gene: TRBJ1-1
abundance: .
CDR3nt: TGCGCCAGCAGCTTGGAGCCGCAGAACACTGAAGCTTTCTTT
CDR3aa: CASSLEPQNTEAFF

d_gene: .
v_gene: TRBV5-1
j_gene: TRBJ1-1
abundance: .
CDR3nt: TGCGCCAGCAGTGACCTCCGGGGGGAGAACACTGAAGCTTTCTTT
CDR3aa: CASSDLRGENTEAFF

d_gene: TRBD2
v_gene: TRBV5-1
j_gene: TRBJ2-1
abundance: .
CDR3nt: TGCGCCAGCAGCTTGGGACTAGCGGGGGCCCAGGGGGAGCAGTTCTTC
CDR3aa: CASSLGLAGAQGEQFF

d_gene: .
v_gene: TRBV2
j_gene: TRBJ1-1
abundance: .
CDR3nt: TGTGCCAGCAGGCGGGAGGGAGGCACTGAAGCTTTCTTT
CDR3aa: CASRREGGTEAFF

d_gene: TRBD1
v_gene: TRBV7-3
j_gene: TRBJ1-5
abundance: .
CDR3nt: TGTGCCAGCAGCCAGACGACAGGGGGCCAGGGTCAGCCCCAGCATTTT
CDR3aa: CASSQTTGGQGQPQHF

d_gene: TRBD2
v_gene: TRBV15
j_gene: TRBJ2-3
abundance: .
CDR3nt: TGTGCCACCAGCAGAGACCCCCCGTGGACTAGCGGGGGGGCAGATACGCAGTATTTT
CDR3aa: CATSRDPPWTSGGADTQYF

d_gene: .
v_gene: TRBV9
j_gene: TRBJ2-1
abundance: .
CDR3nt: TGTGCCAGCAGCGTAGGACCAGGGAACAATGAGCAGTTCTTC
CDR3aa: CASSVGPGNNEQFF

d_gene: TRBD1
v_gene: TRBV4-2
j_gene: TRBJ2-2
abundance: few
CDR3nt: TGTGCCAGCAGCCAAGCGCCTACAGGGGGAACCGGGGAGCTGTTTTTT
CDR3aa: CASSQAPTGGTGELFF

d_gene: .
v_gene: TRBV29-1
j_gene: TRBJ1-5
abundance: few
CDR3nt: TGCAGCGTGGTAGACAGCTACAATCAGCCCCAGCATTTT
CDR3aa: CSVVDSYNQPQHF

d_gene: TRBD2
v_gene: TRBV5-1
j_gene: TRBJ2-5
abundance: .
CDR3nt: TGCGCCAGCAGCTTGGAGCCAGCGGGGGGACAAGAGACCCAGTACTTC
CDR3aa: CASSLEPAGGQETQYF

d_gene: TRBD1
v_gene: TRBV19
j_gene: TRBJ1-3
abundance: .
CDR3nt: TGTGCCAGTAGTATCTCGACAGGGCGAGCTGGAAACACCATATATTTT
CDR3aa: CASSISTGRAGNTIYF

d_gene: .
v_gene: TRBV6-5
j_gene: TRBJ1-1
abundance: .
CDR3nt: TGTGCCAGCACCAAGACAGGATCGAACACTGAAGCTTTCTTT
CDR3aa: CASTKTGSNTEAFF

d_gene: TRBD1
v_gene: TRBV5-4
j_gene: TRBJ2-3
abundance: .
CDR3nt: TGTGCCAGCAGCTCCCCCAGGTCCATAACAGGGGTCGATACGCAGTATTTT
CDR3aa: CASSSPRSITGVDTQYF

d_gene: .
v_gene: TRBV5-4
j_gene: TRBJ2-7
abundance: medium-sized
CDR3nt: TGTGCCAGCAGCGGGGGACAAGCCTACGAGCAGTACTTC
CDR3aa: CASSGGQAYEQYF

d_gene: TRBD1
v_gene: TRBV10-3
j_gene: TRBJ1-2
abundance: .
CDR3nt: TGTGCCATCAGTGTTAGTGGACAGGGGGCGAACTATGGCTACACCTTC
CDR3aa: CAISVSGQGANYGYTF

d_gene: TRBD2
v_gene: TRBV6-1
j_gene: TRBJ2-1
abundance: few
CDR3nt: TGTGCCAGCAGTGGGGCTCTAGCGGGGAGCTCCTACAATGAGCAGTTCTTC
CDR3aa: CASSGALAGSSYNEQFF

d_gene: .
v_gene: TRBV7-2
j_gene: TRBJ2-7
abundance: .
CDR3nt: TGTGCCAGCAGCCCCCTGCGGGGCCCCTACGAGCAGTACTTC
CDR3aa: CASSPLRGPYEQYF

d_gene: .
v_gene: TRBV5-1
j_gene: TRBJ1-6
abundance: once
CDR3nt: TGCGCCAGCAGCTTGGGGCCACAGGGAAATTCACCCCTCCACTTT
CDR3aa: CASSLGPQGNSPLHF

d_gene: .
v_gene: TRBV5-1
j_gene: TRBJ1-2
abundance: few
CDR3nt: TGCGCCAGCAGCCCAGAAGGAGTGTTGCGGGGCTACACCTTC
CDR3aa: CASSPEGVLRGYTF

d_gene: TRBD1
v_gene: TRBV18
j_gene: TRBJ2-2
abundance: .
CDR3nt: TGTGCCAGCTCATCCAGACAGGGGGCCGACACCGGGGAGCTGTTTTTT
CDR3aa: CASSSRQGADTGELFF

d_gene: TRBD1
v_gene: TRBV10-2
j_gene: TRBJ1-5
abundance: .
CDR3nt: TGCGCCAGCAGCTCGGGACAGTTCAATCAGCCCCAGCATTTT
CDR3aa: CASSSGQFNQPQHF

d_gene: .
v_gene: TRBV2
j_gene: TRBJ1-1
abundance: .
CDR3nt: TGTGCCAGCAACCCGGACAGATTTAACACTGAAGCTTTCTTT
CDR3aa: CASNPDRFNTEAFF

d_gene: .
v_gene: TRBV19
j_gene: TRBJ1-5
abundance: .
CDR3nt: TGTGCCAGTACCCCCATCTATGACTATAGCAATCAGCCCCAGCATTTT
CDR3aa: CASTPIYDYSNQPQHF

d_gene: .
v_gene: TRBV6-2/TRBV6-3
j_gene: TRBJ1-1
abundance: few
CDR3nt: TGTGCCAGCAGTCTCACCGGGGGGAGCACTGAAGCTTTCTTT
CDR3aa: CASSLTGGSTEAFF

d_gene: TRBD1
v_gene: TRBV5-1
j_gene: TRBJ2-1
abundance: .
CDR3nt: TGCGCCAGCAGCATGATAACAGGGGGCGCTAAGGGTGAGCAGTTCTTC
CDR3aa: CASSMITGGAKGEQFF

d_gene: .
v_gene: TRBV18
j_gene: TRBJ1-4
abundance: .
CDR3nt: TGTGCCAGCTCACCACTGCAGGGCAATGAAAAACTGTTTTTT
CDR3aa: CASSPLQGNEKLFF

d_gene: TRBD1
v_gene: TRBV11-2
j_gene: TRBJ2-6
abundance: .
CDR3nt: TGTGCCAGCAGCCCATGGACAGGGGGGACCAACGTCCTGACTTTC
CDR3aa: CASSPWTGGTNVLTF

d_gene: TRBD1
v_gene: TRBV5-1
j_gene: TRBJ2-1
abundance: .
CDR3nt: TGCGCCAGCAGCCCGGACAGGGACTCCTACAATGAGCAGTTCTTC
CDR3aa: CASSPDRDSYNEQFF

d_gene: TRBD1
v_gene: TRBV5-6
j_gene: TRBJ2-7
abundance: .
CDR3nt: TGTGCCAGCAGCTTACTGGTGGGACAGGTCTCCTACGAGCAGTACTTC
CDR3aa: CASSLLVGQVSYEQYF

d_gene: TRBD1
v_gene: TRBV2
j_gene: TRBJ1-2
abundance: .
CDR3nt: TGTGCCAGCGATGGACAGGGCGGGGGCTACACCTTC
CDR3aa: CASDGQGGGYTF

d_gene: .
v_gene: TRBV19
j_gene: TRBJ1-4
abundance: few
CDR3nt: TGTGCCAGTAGTGGTCCGCGGACACCCACTAATGAAAAACTGTTTTTT
CDR3aa: CASSGPRTPTNEKLFF

d_gene: .
v_gene: TRBV7-9
j_gene: TRBJ1-2
abundance: .
CDR3nt: TGTGCCAGCAGCTTATTCAGGGGCCCTATTTATGGCTACACCTTC
CDR3aa: CASSLFRGPIYGYTF

d_gene: .
v_gene: TRBV6-5
j_gene: TRBJ1-3
abundance: .
CDR3nt: TGTGCCACCCTCCCGGAGGCTGGAAACACCATATATTTT
CDR3aa: CATLPEAGNTIYF

d_gene: .
v_gene: TRBV19
j_gene: TRBJ1-6
abundance: .
CDR3nt: TGTGCCAGTACGATAACGTCTGCAGGGAATTCACCCCTCCACTTT
CDR3aa: CASTITSAGNSPLHF

d_gene: TRBD1
v_gene: TRBV24-1
j_gene: TRBJ1-2
abundance: .
CDR3nt: TGTGCCACCAGTGACCGCAACAGGGGAGGTGGCTACACCTTC
CDR3aa: CATSDRNRGGGYTF